These T cell receptor beta chains were read from a single sample in a study of blood T cell repertoires in COVID-19. Repertoires were generated with immunoSEQ multiplex PCR, while TCRdb's copy carries only in-frame clones and drops some. The sample lists some 68,000 clones; 86% were seen once. Sequenced input: peripheral blood. Source of these receptors: a man between 45 and 60 years old with active COVID-19. Each CDR3 is given with its conserved first and last residue. Each record gives: V gene, D gene, J gene, clone size, CDR3 DNA, CDR3 protein. The D gene is left open where the match is weak. Size is stated for part of the rows, as once, few or many counts, or as a class when the clone is expanded.

TRBV4-1,-,TRBJ1-2,few,TGCGCCAGCAGCCAAACAGGGTACTATGGCTACACCTTC,CASSQTGYYGYTF
TRBV27,-,TRBJ1-1,-,TGTGCCAGCAGTTCCAACTTCCCGAACACTGAAGCTTTCTTT,CASSSNFPNTEAFF
TRBV5-1,TRBD1,TRBJ1-4,-,TGCGCCAGCAGCTTGGGACAGGGTGGTGAAAAACTGTTTTTT,CASSLGQGGEKLFF
TRBV7-9,TRBD1,TRBJ1-4,-,TGTGCCAGCAGCTTCGGACAGGGTTTGGATGAAAAACTGTTTTTT,CASSFGQGLDEKLFF
TRBV4-2,TRBD1,TRBJ1-4,-,TGTGCCAGCAGCCCAACCGGACAGGGCCTTGCAACTAATGAAAAACTGTTTTTT,CASSPTGQGLATNEKLFF
TRBV5-1,-,TRBJ2-2,-,TGCGCCAGCAGCGGGTTCGGAGTGGGTCCCGGGGAGCTGTTTTTT,CASSGFGVGPGELFF
TRBV7-9,-,TRBJ1-1,-,TGTGCCAGCAGCCTACGGCGGGGCCTGAACACTGAAGCTTTCTTT,CASSLRRGLNTEAFF
TRBV2,-,TRBJ2-1,-,TGTGCCAGCAGTGCGGTTGGGGGGTGGGGTAACGATGAGCAGTTCTTC,CASSAVGGWGNDEQFF
TRBV9,TRBD2,TRBJ2-5,-,TGTGCCAGCAGCGCCAGGACTAGCCGGGAGACCCAGTACTTC,CASSARTSRETQYF
TRBV7-2,-,TRBJ1-2,-,TGTGCCATCCAGGGTGGACGGGATGGCTACACCTTC,CAIQGGRDGYTF
TRBV5-6,TRBD1,TRBJ1-5,-,TGTGCCAGCAGCTTTGGGACAGGGCTCAATCAGCCCCAGCATTTT,CASSFGTGLNQPQHF
TRBV21-1,-,TRBJ2-1,-,TGTGCCAGCAGCAAAGATGGACAGGGGTTAGATGAGCAGTTCTTC,CASSKDGQGLDEQFF
TRBV7-2,TRBD1,TRBJ1-6,-,TGTGCCAGCAGCTTAGGACAGGGTTATTCACCCCTCCACTTT,CASSLGQGYSPLHF
TRBV5-4,-,TRBJ1-1,-,TGTGCCAGCAGCCCAGTTAGCACGAACACTGAAGCTTTCTTT,CASSPVSTNTEAFF
TRBV5-4,-,TRBJ2-5,-,TGTGCCAGCAGATCTGGACTGCAAGAGACCCAGTACTTC,CASRSGLQETQYF
TRBV7-9,-,TRBJ1-1,-,TGTGCCAGCAGCTTATTCGGGGCTGAAGCTTTCTTT,CASSLFGAEAFF
TRBV15,-,TRBJ2-5,-,TGTGCCACCAGCAGAAGCGGAGACCTCCAAGAGACCCAGTACTTC,CATSRSGDLQETQYF
TRBV28,-,TRBJ1-1,-,TGTGCCAGCAGTTTATTGGGGCGAACTGAAGCTTTCTTT,CASSLLGRTEAFF
TRBV5-1,-,TRBJ1-1,-,TGCGCCAGCAGCCTATCTAGGCGAGAAGCTTTCTTT,CASSLSRREAFF
TRBV20-1,TRBD2,TRBJ2-1,once,TGCAGTGCTAGTCCTAGCGGGATATACAATGAGCAGTTCTTC,CSASPSGIYNEQFF
TRBV30,-,TRBJ1-3,-,TGTGCCGCCCCCAGGGCATCCGGAAACACCATATATTTT,CAAPRASGNTIYF
TRBV29-1,TRBD1,TRBJ2-7,-,TGCAGCGTGGGATCCGGGACAGGCGGCTACGAGCAGTACTTC,CSVGSGTGGYEQYF
TRBV7-3,-,TRBJ2-1,-,TGTGCCAGCAGCCCCTCCTTAGCGGACAATGAGCAGTTCTTC,CASSPSLADNEQFF
TRBV6-5,TRBD1,TRBJ1-3,-,TGTGCCAGCAGGGGTGCAGGACAGGGTGGAAACACCATATATTTT,CASRGAGQGGNTIYF
TRBV29-1,TRBD2,TRBJ2-2,-,TGCAGCGTTGCCGCCGGGACTAGCGGGAGGTACACCGGGGAGCTGTTTTTT,CSVAAGTSGRYTGELFF
TRBV29-1,-,TRBJ1-1,-,TGCAGCGTTGTCAGGTCGACGGGGACTGAAGCTTTCTTT,CSVVRSTGTEAFF
TRBV4-2,TRBD1,TRBJ1-2,-,TGTGCCAGCAGCCAAGCGACAGGGGATTTGGGAGGCTACACCTTC,CASSQATGDLGGYTF
TRBV3-1/TRBV3-2,-,TRBJ2-5,-,TGTGCCAGCAGCCACTCCCTGGCCCTCCAAGAGACCCAGTACTTC,CASSHSLALQETQYF
TRBV19,-,TRBJ2-1,-,TGTGCCAGTAGTATCGGGGGAGCCAATGAGCAGTTCTTC,CASSIGGANEQFF
TRBV28,TRBD1,TRBJ1-1,-,TGTGCCAGCAGTCCAGGGGGAACGAACACTGAAGCTTTCTTT,CASSPGGTNTEAFF
TRBV6-1,-,TRBJ2-1,-,TGTGCCAGCAGTGAGCGACTGAGCCCTTACAATGAGCAGTTCTTC,CASSERLSPYNEQFF
TRBV20-1,-,TRBJ1-1,-,TGCAGTGCGTGGAGGGATACTGAAGCTTTCTTT,CSAWRDTEAFF
TRBV6-5,-,TRBJ1-3,-,TGTGCCACCTTCAAGCTAAACACCATATATTTT,CATFKLNTIYF